These T cell receptor beta chains were read from a single sample in a study of T cell responses to AZD1222 COVID-19 vaccine. Only in-frame clones appear in the TCRdb table, and some are missing; sequencing was by immunoSEQ multiplex PCR. The sample comprises about 180,000 clones, around nine tenths of which are singletons, and roughly 8% rests with the top ten. The specimen was peripheral blood, collected on day 0 of AZD1222 vaccination. The receptors stem from an adult in good health. Each CDR3 is given with its conserved first and last residue. The order of the fields is J gene, V gene, D gene, clone size, CDR3 DNA, CDR3 protein. A D gene is named only where the DNA matches it firmly. For some rows the clone size is stated as once, few or many, or as a class when expanded; others skip it.

>TRBJ1-2|TRBV5-6|.|.
TGTGCCAGCAGCTTGGGAGGGCCCGGCTATGGCTACACCTTC
CASSLGGPGYGYTF
>TRBJ1-3|TRBV3-1/TRBV3-2|TRBD1|.
TGTGCCAGCAGCCAAGAGGACAGGGGAAACACCATATATTTT
CASSQEDRGNTIYF
>TRBJ1-6|TRBV19|.|.
TGTGCCAGTAGTATCGGAGACCGAAGACCCAGCTCCTATAATTCACCCCTCCACTTT
CASSIGDRRPSSYNSPLHF
>TRBJ1-2|TRBV29-1|.|.
TGCAGCGTTGGGACAACAGGGTACTATGGCTACACCTTC
CSVGTTGYYGYTF
>TRBJ1-4|TRBV19|TRBD1|.
TGTGCCAGCAAGACAGGGGGGCGTGAAAAACTGTTTTTT
CASKTGGREKLFF
>TRBJ2-7|TRBV5-6|TRBD1|.
TGTGCCAGCAGCTTGGTGGGACAGGGAAACTACGAGCAGTACTTC
CASSLVGQGNYEQYF
>TRBJ1-6|TRBV23-1|.|.
TGCGCCAGCAGTCTAGAGTTGAGTGAGGAAGATAATTCACCCCTCCACTTT
CASSLELSEEDNSPLHF
>TRBJ1-1|TRBV27|.|.
TGTGCCAGCAGTTTCCAGTTACCCGGCTTGGCTTTCTTT
CASSFQLPGLAFF
>TRBJ1-1|TRBV20-1|.|.
TGCAGTGCTAGTTATTTGAGGAACACTGAAGCTTTCTTT
CSASYLRNTEAFF
>TRBJ2-7|TRBV6-5|TRBD1|.
TGTGCCAGCGGCCGCCTGGGACAGGGAATCTACGAGCAGTACTTC
CASGRLGQGIYEQYF
>TRBJ2-1|TRBV5-1|TRBD1|.
TGCGCCAGCAGCTTGGCCCCCCGGGACAGAATTCAGTTCTTC
CASSLAPRDRIQFF
>TRBJ2-5|TRBV9|.|.
TGTGCCAGCAGCGTTTGGGAGAAAGAGACCCAGTACTTC
CASSVWEKETQYF
>TRBJ2-1|TRBV10-2|TRBD2|.
TGCGCCAGCAGCGACGAAGGACTAGCGGGGAGCAATGAGCAGTTCTTC
CASSDEGLAGSNEQFF
>TRBJ1-5|TRBV7-9|.|.
TGTGCCAGCAGCTTAGGGGTCCCACGGGCGGGCAATCAGCCCCAGCATTTT
CASSLGVPRAGNQPQHF
>TRBJ2-3|TRBV5-1|TRBD2|.
TGCGCCAGCAGCCCGGGGGGAGCTAGCACAGATACGCAGTATTTT
CASSPGGASTDTQYF
>TRBJ1-1|TRBV10-3|TRBD1|once
TGTGCCATCAGTGAGCCAACCCGACAGGGAGGGACTGAAGCTTTCTTT
CAISEPTRQGGTEAFF
>TRBJ2-7|TRBV27|TRBD1|.
TGTGCCAGCAGTTTTACCGGGACAGGATACTACGAGCAGTACTTC
CASSFTGTGYYEQYF
>TRBJ1-5|TRBV30|.|.
TGTGCCTGGGACCAGGGCCTACCAGGCCAGCCCCAGCATTTT
CAWDQGLPGQPQHF
>TRBJ2-7|TRBV2|.|.
TGTGCCAGCACCGGGTACTACGAGCAGTACTTC
CASTGYYEQYF
>TRBJ2-7|TRBV28|TRBD1|.
TGTGCCAGCAGTTCCGGGACAGTGGCGGGCGAGCAGTACTTC
CASSSGTVAGEQYF